Many counts were recorded for the clone carrying this TCR beta chain. Its specificity is not known. TCRdb recomputed calls from the 5' RACE reads with MiXCR, one row per CDR3 protein. Here the sample spans about 190,000 distinct CDR3 sequences, around 20% being singletons. This CDR3 contains 13 residues. From germline, CDR1 is SGHTA and CDR2 FQGNSA. Trimming removed 6 bases at V and 3 bases at J, with 8 bases between. This sample is part of a study of T-cell memory formation after mild COVID-19. About the research overall: Largely donor-specific sequence clusters came from two donors.

Study findings and constraints: Second-wave clones reaching peak frequency on day 37 lacked confirmed SARS-CoV-2 specificity.

The sample comprised PBMCs or a T cell subset sorted from them (not recorded which). The J gene is TRBJ2-2, the V gene TRBV7-2; D may be TRBD2 (5 bases). This sequence originates from an adult woman who had mild COVID-19 (a few samples of this study predate the infection). Cell type and time point are not known. CDR3 DNA sequence: TGTGCCAGCAGAAAGGGAGACACCGGGGAGCTGTTTTTT. Amino acids: CASRKGDTGELFF.